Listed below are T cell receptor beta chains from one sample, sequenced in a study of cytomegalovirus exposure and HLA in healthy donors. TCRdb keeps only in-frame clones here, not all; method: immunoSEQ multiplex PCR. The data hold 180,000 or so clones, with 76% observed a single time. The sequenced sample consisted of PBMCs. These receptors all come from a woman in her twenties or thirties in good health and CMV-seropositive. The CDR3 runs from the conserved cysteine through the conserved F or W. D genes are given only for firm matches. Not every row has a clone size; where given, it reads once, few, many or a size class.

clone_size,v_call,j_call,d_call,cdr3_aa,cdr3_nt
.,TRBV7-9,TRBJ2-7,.,CSSSSTLRLRPSLDEQYF,TGTTCCAGCAGCTCCACCCTCCGGTTGAGGCCCTCCCTAGACGAGCAGTACTTC
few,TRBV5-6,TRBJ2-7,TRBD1,CASSSSGTGFYEQYF,TGTGCCAGCAGCTCATCCGGGACAGGGTTTTACGAGCAGTACTTC
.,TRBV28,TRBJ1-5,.,CASSRGLYSNQPQHF,TGTGCCAGCAGCCGGGGACTTTATAGCAATCAGCCCCAGCATTTT
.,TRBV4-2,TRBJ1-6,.,CASSPWRAQSSYNSPLHF,TGTGCCAGCAGCCCTTGGCGGGCCCAGAGCTCCTATAATTCACCCCTCCACTTT
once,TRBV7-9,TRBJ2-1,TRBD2,CASSSRGGPHNEQFF,TGTGCCAGCAGCTCCCGGGGGGGCCCCCACAATGAGCAGTTCTTC
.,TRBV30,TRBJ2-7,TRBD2,CAWAPGGVTYEQYF,TGTGCCTGGGCGCCCGGGGGGGTCACCTACGAGCAGTACTTC
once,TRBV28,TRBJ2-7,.,CASSLTGSSYEQYF,TGTGCCAGCAGTTTGACGGGGAGCTCCTACGAGCAGTACTTC
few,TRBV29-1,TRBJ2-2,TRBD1,CSADPGQGVATGELFF,TGCAGCGCTGACCCGGGACAGGGTGTTGCCACCGGGGAGCTGTTTTTT
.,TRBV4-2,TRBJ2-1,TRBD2,CASSQVFSGGAGIVNEQFF,TGTGCCAGCAGCCAAGTCTTTAGCGGGGGGGCTGGGATTGTCAATGAGCAGTTCTTC
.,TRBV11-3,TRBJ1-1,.,CASSSSGMNTEAFF,TGTGCCAGCAGCTCGTCGGGTATGAACACTGAAGCTTTCTTT
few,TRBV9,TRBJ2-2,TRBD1,CASSVEGQGYTGELFF,TGTGCCAGCAGCGTAGAAGGACAGGGATACACCGGGGAGCTGTTTTTT
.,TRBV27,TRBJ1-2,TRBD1,CASSFLGQGNYGYTF,TGTGCCAGCAGTTTCTTGGGACAGGGGAACTATGGCTACACCTTC
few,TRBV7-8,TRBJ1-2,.,CASSPQYGRYTF,TGTGCCAGCAGCCCTCAATATGGGCGCTACACCTTC
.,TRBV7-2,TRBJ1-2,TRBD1,CASSLTRDRGNYGYTF,TGTGCCAGCAGCTTAACTCGGGACAGGGGGAACTATGGCTACACCTTC
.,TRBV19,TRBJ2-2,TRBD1,CASSQRGTGGAGELFF,TGTGCCAGTAGTCAGAGAGGGACAGGGGGGGCCGGGGAGCTGTTTTTT
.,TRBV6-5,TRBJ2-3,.,CASSYTVSTDTQYF,TGTGCCAGCAGTTACACAGTCTCCACAGATACGCAGTATTTT
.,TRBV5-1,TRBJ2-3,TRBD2,CASSKGLAGPDTQYF,TGCGCCAGCAGCAAGGGACTAGCGGGGCCCGATACGCAGTATTTT
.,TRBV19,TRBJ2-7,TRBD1,CASSISGTGLYEQYF,TGTGCCAGTAGTATTTCGGGGACAGGACTCTACGAGCAGTACTTC
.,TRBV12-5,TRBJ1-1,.,CASGLVRGAGKTEAFF,TGTGCTAGTGGTTTGGTACGGGGGGCAGGGAAGACTGAAGCTTTCTTT
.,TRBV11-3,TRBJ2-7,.,CASSLRAYEQYF,TGTGCCAGCAGCTTACGGGCCTACGAGCAGTACTTC
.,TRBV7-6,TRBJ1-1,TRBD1,CASSSHYRGNTEAFF,TGTGCCAGCAGCTCCCATTACAGGGGGAACACTGAAGCTTTCTTT
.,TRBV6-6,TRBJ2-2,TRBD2,CASRPASGGRSGELFF,TGTGCCAGCAGACCAGCTAGCGGGGGGCGTAGCGGGGAGCTGTTTTTT
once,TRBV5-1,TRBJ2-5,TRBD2,CASSFGVAGARFQETQYF,TGCGCCAGCAGCTTCGGGGTAGCGGGGGCTCGTTTCCAAGAGACCCAGTACTTC
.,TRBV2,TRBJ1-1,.,CASSPWTATNTEAFF,TGTGCCAGCAGTCCTTGGACAGCGACGAACACTGAAGCTTTCTTT
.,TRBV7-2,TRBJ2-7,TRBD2,CASSPLLSSGRDEQYF,TGTGCCAGCAGCCCTCTGCTTTCTAGCGGGAGAGACGAGCAGTACTTC
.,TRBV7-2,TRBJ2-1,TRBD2,CASSLDPSGSNEQFF,TGTGCCAGCAGCTTAGATCCTAGCGGGAGCAATGAGCAGTTCTTC
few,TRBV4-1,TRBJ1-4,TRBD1,CASSQVGQGSTNEKLFF,TGCGCCAGCAGCCAAGTAGGACAGGGGTCAACTAATGAAAAACTGTTTTTT
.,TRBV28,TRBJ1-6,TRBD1,CASSLFSGTALREPLHF,TGTGCCAGCAGTTTATTTTCGGGGACAGCCCTGAGAGAACCCCTCCACTTT
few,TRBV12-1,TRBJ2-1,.,CASSSDRDRGLYNEQFF,TGTGCCAGCAGCTCCGATCGGGACAGGGGTCTTTACAATGAGCAGTTCTTC
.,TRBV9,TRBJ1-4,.,CASSVSGEGKLFF,TGTGCCAGCAGCGTAAGTGGGGAGGGAAAACTGTTTTTT
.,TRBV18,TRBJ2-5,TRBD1,CASSLGQLETQYF,TGTGCCAGCTCCCTGGGACAGTTGGAGACCCAGTACTTC
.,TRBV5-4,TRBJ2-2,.,CASSLPNRGNTGELFF,TGTGCCAGCAGCCTGCCGAACCGGGGAAACACCGGGGAGCTGTTTTTT
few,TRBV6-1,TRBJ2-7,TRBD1,CASRRDRVYEQYF,TGTGCCAGCAGGAGGGACAGAGTGTACGAGCAGTACTTC
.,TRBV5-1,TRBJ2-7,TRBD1,CASSSGQGARLEREQYF,TGCGCCAGCAGCTCTGGACAGGGGGCAAGGTTGGAACGCGAGCAGTACTTC
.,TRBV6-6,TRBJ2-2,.,CAGEAPPGELFF,TGTGCCGGAGAGGCTCCCCCCGGGGAGCTGTTTTTT
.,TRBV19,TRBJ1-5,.,CASSPTGRQPQHF,TGTGCCAGTAGCCCCACAGGGAGACAGCCCCAGCATTTT
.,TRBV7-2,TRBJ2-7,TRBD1,CASSPTGQGSDEQYF,TGTGCCAGCAGCCCGACCGGACAGGGATCGGACGAGCAGTACTTC
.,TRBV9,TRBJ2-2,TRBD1,CASSVADRGLNTGELFF,TGTGCCAGCAGCGTAGCGGACAGGGGCCTGAACACCGGGGAGCTGTTTTTT
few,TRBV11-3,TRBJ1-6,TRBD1,CASSLGDRGNSPLHF,TGTGCCAGCAGCTTAGGGGACAGGGGGAATTCACCCCTCCACTTT
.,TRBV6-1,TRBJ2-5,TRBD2,CASSEEGRGGQTQYF,TGTGCCAGCAGTGAAGAGGGGCGGGGGGGGCAGACCCAGTACTTC
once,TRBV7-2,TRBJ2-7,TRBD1,CASSKTGGFYEQYF,TGTGCCAGCAGCAAAACAGGGGGTTTCTACGAGCAGTACTTC
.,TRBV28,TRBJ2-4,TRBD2,CASSPGLAGGKNIQYF,TGTGCCAGCAGTCCCGGCTTAGCGGGTGGGAAAAACATTCAGTACTTC
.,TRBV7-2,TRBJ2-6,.,CASSSTATPSGANVLTF,TGTGCCAGCAGCTCGACAGCCACTCCCTCTGGGGCCAACGTCCTGACTTTC
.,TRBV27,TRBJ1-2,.,CASSTEGYGYTF,TGTGCCAGCAGTACAGAGGGCTATGGCTACACCTTC
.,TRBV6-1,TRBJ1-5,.,CASMPVISNQPQHF,TGTGCCAGCATGCCGGTGATTAGCAATCAGCCCCAGCATTTT
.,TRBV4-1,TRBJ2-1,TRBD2,CASSQRELAGVSSYNEQFF,TGCGCCAGCAGCCAGAGGGAACTAGCGGGGGTGAGCTCCTACAATGAGCAGTTCTTC
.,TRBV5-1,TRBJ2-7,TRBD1,CASSLTGDNYEQYF,TGCGCCAGCAGCTTGACAGGGGACAACTACGAGCAGTACTTC
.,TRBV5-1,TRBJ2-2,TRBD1,CASSPNGQGHTGELFF,TGCGCCAGCAGCCCCAACGGACAGGGACACACCGGGGAGCTGTTTTTT
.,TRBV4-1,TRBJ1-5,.,CASSLGPRGSNQPQHF,TGCGCCAGCAGCCTTGGTCCCCGCGGGAGCAATCAGCCCCAGCATTTT